This T cell receptor (beta chain) stems from a study of T cell clonality in common variable immunodeficiency. The J segment lost 7 bases and the V segment lost 7 bases, leaving 2 bases of the junction unmatched. The CDR3 spans 12 residues. The germline V gene encodes CDR1 DFQATT and CDR2 SNEGSKA (reference sequence). Sequencing was performed with immunoSEQ multiplex PCR; in TCRdb, only in-frame clones are kept and a portion is missing. This sample carries about 35,000 clones, none of them present only once. This clone has a count of ten or more. The missing CDR3 end, 3 residues past where the read stops, is filled in from the germline J gene.

The rearrangement joins TRBV20-1 to TRBJ1-6; 9 bases align to TRBD1. This clonotype was obtained from a person between 18 and 70 years old in good health. Sample: peripheral blood mononuclear cells. CDR3 loop: CSVGQGNSPLHF. The sequenced CDR3 bases are TGCAGTGTTGGACAGGGGAATTCACCC.